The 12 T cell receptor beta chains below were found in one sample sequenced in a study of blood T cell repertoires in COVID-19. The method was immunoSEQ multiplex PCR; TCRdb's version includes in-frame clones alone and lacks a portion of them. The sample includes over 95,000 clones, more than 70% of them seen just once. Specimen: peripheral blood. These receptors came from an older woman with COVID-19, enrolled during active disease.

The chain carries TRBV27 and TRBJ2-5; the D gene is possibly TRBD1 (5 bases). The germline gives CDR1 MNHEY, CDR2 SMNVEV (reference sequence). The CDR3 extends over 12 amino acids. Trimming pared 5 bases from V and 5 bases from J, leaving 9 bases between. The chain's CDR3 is CASSQGSETQYF. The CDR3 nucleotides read TGTGCCAGCAGTCAGGGAAGCGAGACCCAGTACTTC.

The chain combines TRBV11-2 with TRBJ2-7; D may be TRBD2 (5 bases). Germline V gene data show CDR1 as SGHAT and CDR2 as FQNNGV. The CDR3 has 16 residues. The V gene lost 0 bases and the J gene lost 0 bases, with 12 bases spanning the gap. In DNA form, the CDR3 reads TGTGCCAGCAGCTTAGATCAAGCGGTTAGCTCCTACGAGCAGTACTTC. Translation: CASSLDQAVSSYEQYF.

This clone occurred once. The CDR3 nucleotides are TGCGCCAGCAGCTTGAGCCTTGGAGGGGACAGGGTCTATCAGCCCCAGCATTTT. Translating gives CASSLSLGGDRVYQPQHF. V is TRBV5-1 and J is TRBJ1-5; 9 bases match TRBD1. Per germline, CDR1 SGHRS and CDR2 YFSETQ. The ends lost 1 base at V and 5 bases at J; junction bases unmatched: 13. The length of the CDR3 is 18 residues.

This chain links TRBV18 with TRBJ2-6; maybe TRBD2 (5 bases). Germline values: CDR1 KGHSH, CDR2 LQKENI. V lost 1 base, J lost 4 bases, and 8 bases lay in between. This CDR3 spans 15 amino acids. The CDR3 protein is CASSPRGAGANVLTF. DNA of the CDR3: TGTGCCAGCTCACCACGGGGAGCCGGGGCCAACGTCCTGACTTTC. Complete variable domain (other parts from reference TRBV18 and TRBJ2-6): NAGVMQNPRHLVRRRGQEARLRCSPMKGHSHVYWYRQLPEEGLKFMVYLQKENIIDESGMPKERFSAEFPKEGPSILRIQQVVRGDSAAYFCASSPRGAGANVLTFGAGSRLTVL.

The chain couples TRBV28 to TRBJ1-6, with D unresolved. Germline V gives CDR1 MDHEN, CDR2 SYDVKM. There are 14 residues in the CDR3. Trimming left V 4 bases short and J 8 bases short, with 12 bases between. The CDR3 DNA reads TGTGCCAGCAGTTCCGGGAGTTTGGATTCACCCCTCCACTTT. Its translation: CASSSGSLDSPLHF.

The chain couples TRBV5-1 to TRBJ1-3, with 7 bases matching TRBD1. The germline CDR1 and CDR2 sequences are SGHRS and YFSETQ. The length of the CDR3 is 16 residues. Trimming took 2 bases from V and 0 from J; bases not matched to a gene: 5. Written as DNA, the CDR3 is TGCGCCAGCAGCTTCCGGGACAGAGACTCTGGAAACACCATATATTTT. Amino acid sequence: CASSFRDRDSGNTIYF.

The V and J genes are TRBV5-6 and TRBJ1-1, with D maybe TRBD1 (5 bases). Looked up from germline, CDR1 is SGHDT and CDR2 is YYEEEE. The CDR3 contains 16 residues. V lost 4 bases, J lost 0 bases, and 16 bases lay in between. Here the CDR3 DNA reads TGTGCCAGCAGCGCCACAGGCCGGAGTATGAACACTGAAGCTTTCTTT. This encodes CASSATGRSMNTEAFF. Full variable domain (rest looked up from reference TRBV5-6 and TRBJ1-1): DAGVTQSPTHLIKTRGQQVTLRCSPKSGHDTVSWYQQALGQGPQFIFQYYEEEERQRGNFPDRFSGHQFPNYSSELNVNALLLGDSALYLCASSATGRSMNTEAFFGQGTRLTVV.

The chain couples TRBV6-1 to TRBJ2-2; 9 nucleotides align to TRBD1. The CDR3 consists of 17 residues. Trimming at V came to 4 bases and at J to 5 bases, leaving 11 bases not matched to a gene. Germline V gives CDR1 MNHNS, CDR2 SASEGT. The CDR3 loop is CASSGVPGTGLTGELFF. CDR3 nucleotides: TGTGCCAGCAGTGGGGTCCCCGGGACAGGGCTAACCGGGGAGCTGTTTTTT.

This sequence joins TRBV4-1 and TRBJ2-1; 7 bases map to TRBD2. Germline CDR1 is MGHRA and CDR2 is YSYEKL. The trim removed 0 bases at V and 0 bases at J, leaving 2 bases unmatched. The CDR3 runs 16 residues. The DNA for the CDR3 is TGCGCCAGCAGCCAAGATGAGCGGGGCTCCTACAATGAGCAGTTCTTC. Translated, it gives CASSQDERGSYNEQFF.

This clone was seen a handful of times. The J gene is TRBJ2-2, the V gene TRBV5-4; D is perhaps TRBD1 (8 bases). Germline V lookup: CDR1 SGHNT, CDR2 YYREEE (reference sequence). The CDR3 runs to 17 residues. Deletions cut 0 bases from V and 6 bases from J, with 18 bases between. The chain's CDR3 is CASSLGSRQGRAGELFF. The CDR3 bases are TGTGCCAGCAGCTTGGGGAGCCGACAGGGGAGGGCCGGGGAGCTGTTTTTT.

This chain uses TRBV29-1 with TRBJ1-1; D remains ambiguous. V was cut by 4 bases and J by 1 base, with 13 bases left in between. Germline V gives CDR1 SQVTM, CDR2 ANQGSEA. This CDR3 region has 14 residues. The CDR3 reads CSVGKTEGNTEAFF. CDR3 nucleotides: TGCAGCGTTGGTAAAACGGAGGGGAACACTGAAGCTTTCTTT.

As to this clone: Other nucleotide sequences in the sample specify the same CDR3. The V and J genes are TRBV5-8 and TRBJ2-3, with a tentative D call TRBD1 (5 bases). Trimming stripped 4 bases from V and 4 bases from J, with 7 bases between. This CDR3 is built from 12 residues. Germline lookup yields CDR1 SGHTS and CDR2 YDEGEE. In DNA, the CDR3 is TGTGCCAGCAGCCTCAGGGCAGATACGCAGTATTTT. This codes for CASSLRADTQYF.